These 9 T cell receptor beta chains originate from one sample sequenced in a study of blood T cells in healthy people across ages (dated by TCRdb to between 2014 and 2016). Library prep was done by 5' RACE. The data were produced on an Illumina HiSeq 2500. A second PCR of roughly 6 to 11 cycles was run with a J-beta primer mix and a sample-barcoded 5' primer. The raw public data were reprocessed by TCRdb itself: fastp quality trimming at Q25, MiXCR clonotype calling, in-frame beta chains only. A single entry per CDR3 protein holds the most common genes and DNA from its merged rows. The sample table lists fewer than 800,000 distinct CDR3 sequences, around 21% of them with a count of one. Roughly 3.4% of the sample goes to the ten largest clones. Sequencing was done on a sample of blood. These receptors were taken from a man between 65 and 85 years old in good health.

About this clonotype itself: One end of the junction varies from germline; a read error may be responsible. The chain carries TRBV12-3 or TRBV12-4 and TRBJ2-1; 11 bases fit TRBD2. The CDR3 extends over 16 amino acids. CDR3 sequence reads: CATQGLAGGSYNEQSF. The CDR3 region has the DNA TGTGCCACTCAGGGGCTAGCGGGAGGCTCCTACAATGAGCAGTCCTTC.

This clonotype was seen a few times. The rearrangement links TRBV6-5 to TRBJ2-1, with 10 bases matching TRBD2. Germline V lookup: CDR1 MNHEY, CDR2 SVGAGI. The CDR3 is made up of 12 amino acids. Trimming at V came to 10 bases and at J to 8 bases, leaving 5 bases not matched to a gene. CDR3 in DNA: TGTGCCACAGCGGGGACTAGCGATGAGCAGTTCTTC. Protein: CATAGTSDEQFF.

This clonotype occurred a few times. The CDR3: CASSKQGFLGYTF. CDR3 coding DNA: TGTGCCAGCAGTAAACAGGGGTTTCTTGGCTACACCTTC. The chain couples TRBV6-5 to TRBJ1-2; 7 bases line up with TRBD1. Germline loops: CDR1 MNHEY, CDR2 SVGAGI. With V trimmed by 5 bases and J by 7 bases, 7 bases remained unmatched. CDR3 length equals 13 residues.

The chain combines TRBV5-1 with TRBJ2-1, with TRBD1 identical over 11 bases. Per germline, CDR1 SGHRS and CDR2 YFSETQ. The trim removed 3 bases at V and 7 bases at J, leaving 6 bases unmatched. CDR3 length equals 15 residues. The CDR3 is CASSSWGTGGNEQFF. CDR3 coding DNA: TGCGCCAGCAGCTCTTGGGGGACAGGGGGGAATGAGCAGTTCTTC. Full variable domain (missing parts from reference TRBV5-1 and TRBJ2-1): KAGVTQTPRYLIKTRGQQVTLSCSPISGHRSVSWYQQTPGQGLQFLFEYFSETQRNKGNFPGRFSGRQFSNSRSEMNVSTLELGDSALYLCASSSWGTGGNEQFFGPGTRLTVL.

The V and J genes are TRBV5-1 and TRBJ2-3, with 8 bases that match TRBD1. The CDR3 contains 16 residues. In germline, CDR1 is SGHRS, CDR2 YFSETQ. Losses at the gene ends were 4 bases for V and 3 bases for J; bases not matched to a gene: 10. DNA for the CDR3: TGCGCCAGCAGCCGAAGGACAGGGACGCAGACAGATACGCAGTATTTT. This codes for CASSRRTGTQTDTQYF.

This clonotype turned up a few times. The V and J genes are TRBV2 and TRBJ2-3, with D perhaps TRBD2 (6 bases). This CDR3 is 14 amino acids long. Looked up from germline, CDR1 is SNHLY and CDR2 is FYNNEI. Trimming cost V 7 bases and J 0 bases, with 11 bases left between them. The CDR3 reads CASKRAGSTDTQYF. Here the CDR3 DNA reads TGTGCCAGCAAGCGGGCAGGCAGCACAGATACGCAGTATTTT.

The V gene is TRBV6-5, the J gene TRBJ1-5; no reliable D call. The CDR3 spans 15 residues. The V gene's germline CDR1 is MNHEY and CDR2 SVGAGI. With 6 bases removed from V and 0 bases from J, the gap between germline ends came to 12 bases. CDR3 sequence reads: CASSPVTHSNQPQHF. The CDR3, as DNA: TGTGCCAGCAGCCCCGTAACACATAGCAATCAGCCCCAGCATTTT.

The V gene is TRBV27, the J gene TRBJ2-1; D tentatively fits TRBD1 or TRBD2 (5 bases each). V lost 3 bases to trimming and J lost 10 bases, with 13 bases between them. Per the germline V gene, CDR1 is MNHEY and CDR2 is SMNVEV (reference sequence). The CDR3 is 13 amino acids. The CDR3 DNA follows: TGTGCCAGCAGTTTTACCTTTGGGGGAGAGCAGTTCTTC. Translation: CASSFTFGGEQFF.

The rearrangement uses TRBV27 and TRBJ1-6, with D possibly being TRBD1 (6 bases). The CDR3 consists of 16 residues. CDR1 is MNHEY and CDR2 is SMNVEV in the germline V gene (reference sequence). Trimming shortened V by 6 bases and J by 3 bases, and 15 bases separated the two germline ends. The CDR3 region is CASRGAGHHYNSPLHF. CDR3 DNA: TGTGCCAGCAGGGGGGCTGGACACCACTATAATTCACCCCTCCACTTT.